These 3 T cell receptor beta chains share one sample of origin, sequenced in a study of T cell responses to AZD1222 COVID-19 vaccine. Some clones are missing from TCRdb's copy, which holds only in-frame ones; the method was immunoSEQ multiplex PCR. The repertoire has about 120,000 clones, about 93% of them found once; the top ten carry 5%. Sample: peripheral blood, taken 28 days after the second AZD1222 dose. The receptors stem from an adult who received the AZD1222 COVID-19 vaccine.

The chain recombines TRBV4-1 with TRBJ1-5; D gene uncertain. Trimming shortened V by 2 bases and J by 0 bases, and 8 bases separated the two germline ends. Germline V CDR1 and CDR2: MGHRA, YSYEKL. This CDR3 region has 15 residues. CDR3 region: CASSQSLNSNQPQHF. CDR3 coding DNA: TGCGCCAGCAGCCAAAGTCTCAATAGCAATCAGCCCCAGCATTTT.

The chain links TRBV30 to TRBJ1-4; D perhaps matches TRBD1 (6 bases). Germline-derived CDR1 and CDR2 are GTSNPN and SVGIG (reference sequence). The V and J ends lost 2 bases and 8 bases respectively, with 18 bases between them. The CDR3 runs to 15 residues. The CDR3 sequence is CAWSLGGTGGEKLFF. The CDR3 DNA sequence: TGTGCCTGGAGTTTAGGGGGAACGGGAGGGGAAAAACTGTTTTTT.

This chain connects TRBV5-4 to TRBJ1-2; TRBD1 matches 10 bases. Looked up from germline, CDR1 is SGHNT and CDR2 is YYREEE (reference sequence). V lost 5 bases, J lost 8 bases, and 9 bases stayed unmatched. This CDR3 comprises 14 residues. This CDR3 is CASSSRQGAGGYTF. In nucleotides, the CDR3 is TGTGCCAGCAGTTCCCGACAGGGGGCGGGAGGCTACACCTTC.